The rows below give T cell receptor beta chains drawn from one sample of a study of spatial heterogeneity in lung cancer. Via MiXCR, TCRdb re-called the 5' RACE reads, giving one row per CDR3 protein. The table lists 55,000 to 75,000 distinct CDR3 sequences, less than 9.5% of them singletons. This sample comprised PBMCs, obtained at follow-up. Receptors were obtained from a female donor with early-stage non-small cell lung cancer. CDR3s include the opening cysteine and the closing phenylalanine or tryptophan. Each record gives: V gene, J gene, CDR3 protein.

TRBV11-2	TRBJ1-4	CASSPRLGPWEKLFF
TRBV7-3	TRBJ1-1	CASSLPGGKAFF
TRBV10-3	TRBJ1-4	CAISESTGASARKLFF
TRBV7-8	TRBJ2-1	CASSQSRGNNEQFF
TRBV19	TRBJ2-7	CASSPLGAYNYEQYF
TRBV5-1	TRBJ2-3	CASSNGQTDTQYF
TRBV6-5	TRBJ1-2	CASSYFRDRGIYGYTF
TRBV6-1	TRBJ1-4	CASSWDRTNEKLFF
TRBV15	TRBJ1-4	CATSRDGEGGEKLFF
TRBV5-6	TRBJ2-7	CASGHQGVYEQYF
TRBV20-1	TRBJ2-3	CSAPNFGTSGSTDTQYF
TRBV6-5	TRBJ1-6	CASRLTGVSYNSPLHF
TRBV28	TRBJ2-2	CAAGQGITGELFF
TRBV18	TRBJ2-1	CASSPPGQNYNEQFF
TRBV10-1	TRBJ2-1	CASSESLAGGSYNEQFF
TRBV12-3/TRBV12-4	TRBJ1-4	CASRWRSTANEKLFF
TRBV6-5	TRBJ1-1	CASSYRDNTEAFF
TRBV28	TRBJ2-1	CASRQGLGNEQFF
TRBV20-1	TRBJ2-3	CSATSLGLYTDTQYF
TRBV6-5	TRBJ2-5	CASRNTGNQETQYF
TRBV20-1	TRBJ2-2	CSARAGGSWTGELFF
TRBV5-5	TRBJ1-2	CASSTIPGTGFFPNYGYTF
TRBV7-3	TRBJ2-1	CASSLRLAGGPFEQFF
TRBV6-1	TRBJ2-1	CASDLWGLANEQFF
TRBV28	TRBJ2-7	CASSSPSSYEQYF
TRBV5-1	TRBJ1-1	CASSLRQVGETGTEAFF
TRBV4-1	TRBJ2-1	CATKIELATYEQFF
TRBV5-1	TRBJ2-3	CASSLASSGRRTQYF
TRBV20-1	TRBJ1-2	CQKQQNYGYTF
TRBV9	TRBJ2-2	CASSVWLATGELFF
TRBV19	TRBJ2-1	CASSRLAGKNEQFF
TRBV20-1	TRBJ2-7	CSAGLAGGYEQYF
TRBV5-1	TRBJ2-6	CASTQGFTGANVLTF
TRBV7-9	TRBJ2-2	CASSLGLAITGELFF
TRBV9	TRBJ2-1	CASSVAETYNEQFF
TRBV5-8	TRBJ1-5	CASSLEEGQLNQPQHF
TRBV11-3	TRBJ2-2	CASSPDSGELFF
TRBV28	TRBJ2-3	CASSHPLAGEEDTQYF
TRBV19	TRBJ1-5	CASATGTVTYQPQHF